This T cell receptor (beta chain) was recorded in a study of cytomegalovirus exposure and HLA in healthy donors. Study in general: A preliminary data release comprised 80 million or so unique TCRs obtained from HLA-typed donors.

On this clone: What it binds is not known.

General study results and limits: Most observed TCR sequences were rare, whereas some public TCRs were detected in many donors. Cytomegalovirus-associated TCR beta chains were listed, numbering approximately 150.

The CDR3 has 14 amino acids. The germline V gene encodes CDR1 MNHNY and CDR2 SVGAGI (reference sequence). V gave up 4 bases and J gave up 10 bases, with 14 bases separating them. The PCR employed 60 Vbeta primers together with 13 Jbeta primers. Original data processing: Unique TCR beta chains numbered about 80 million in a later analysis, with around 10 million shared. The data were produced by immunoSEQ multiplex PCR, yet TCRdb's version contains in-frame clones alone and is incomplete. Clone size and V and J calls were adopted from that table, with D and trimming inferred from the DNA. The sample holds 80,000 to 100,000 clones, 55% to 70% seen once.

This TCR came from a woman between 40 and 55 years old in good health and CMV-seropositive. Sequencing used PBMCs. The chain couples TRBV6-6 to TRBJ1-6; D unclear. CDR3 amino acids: CASSFFGVSSPLHF. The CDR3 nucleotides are TGTGCCAGCAGTTTCTTCGGGGTATCCTCACCCCTCCACTTT.